This is a list of T cell receptor beta chains from one sample in a study of T cell responses to AZD1222 COVID-19 vaccine. Only in-frame clones appear in the TCRdb table, and some are missing; sequencing was by immunoSEQ multiplex PCR. Of fewer than 120,000 clones listed, 88% are singletons. The source was peripheral blood, collected on day 0 of AZD1222 vaccination. Receptors originate from an adult in good health. CDR3s include the opening cysteine and the closing phenylalanine or tryptophan. Fields, in order: D gene, J gene, V gene, clone size, CDR3 DNA, CDR3 protein. D genes are given only for firm matches. For some rows the clone size is stated as once, few or many, or as a class when expanded; others skip it.

d_gene: NA; j_gene: TRBJ2-7; v_gene: TRBV11-2; abundance: few; CDR3nt: TGTGCCAGCAGCCCAGGAGGGACGGGCGAGCAGTACTTC; CDR3aa: CASSPGGTGEQYF
d_gene: NA; j_gene: TRBJ2-1; v_gene: TRBV7-9; abundance: NA; CDR3nt: TGTGCCAGCAGCGAAAAAAAAACCGGGACTTACAATGAGCAGTTCTTC; CDR3aa: CASSEKKTGTYNEQFF
d_gene: NA; j_gene: TRBJ1-5; v_gene: TRBV18; abundance: NA; CDR3nt: TGTGCCAGCTCACCGAAGCGCGACAGGTTTCAGCCCCAGCATTTT; CDR3aa: CASSPKRDRFQPQHF
d_gene: NA; j_gene: TRBJ1-5; v_gene: TRBV29-1; abundance: NA; CDR3nt: TGCAGCGCCAGGGAAAGCAATCAGCCCCAGCATTTT; CDR3aa: CSARESNQPQHF
d_gene: NA; j_gene: TRBJ1-2; v_gene: TRBV2; abundance: NA; CDR3nt: TGTGCCAGCACTCGAAGTGATGGGGCAGGGGATGGCTACACCTTC; CDR3aa: CASTRSDGAGDGYTF
d_gene: NA; j_gene: TRBJ1-5; v_gene: TRBV3-1/TRBV3-2; abundance: NA; CDR3nt: TGTGCCAGCAGCCATAGCGACGGGGCCGATCAGCCCCAGCATTTT; CDR3aa: CASSHSDGADQPQHF
d_gene: NA; j_gene: TRBJ1-3; v_gene: TRBV29-1; abundance: few; CDR3nt: TGCAGCGTTGAAGAGGGTCAGCGTCCAAACACCATATATTTT; CDR3aa: CSVEEGQRPNTIYF
d_gene: TRBD2; j_gene: TRBJ2-7; v_gene: TRBV7-6; abundance: NA; CDR3nt: TGTGCCAGCAGCGACGGGACTAGCGTGACCTACGAGCAGTACTTC; CDR3aa: CASSDGTSVTYEQYF
d_gene: TRBD1; j_gene: TRBJ1-1; v_gene: TRBV28; abundance: once; CDR3nt: TGTGCCAGCAGCGTCCCGGGACAGGGGGCTCTGGCTTTCTTT; CDR3aa: CASSVPGQGALAFF
d_gene: TRBD2; j_gene: TRBJ2-5; v_gene: TRBV19; abundance: NA; CDR3nt: TGTGCCAGTAGTCCCAGACTAGCGGGAGTTGTTGAGACCCAGTACTTC; CDR3aa: CASSPRLAGVVETQYF
d_gene: NA; j_gene: TRBJ2-7; v_gene: TRBV3-1/TRBV3-2; abundance: NA; CDR3nt: TGTGCCAGCAGCCTCACCTCCTACGAGCAGTACTTC; CDR3aa: CASSLTSYEQYF
d_gene: NA; j_gene: TRBJ2-3; v_gene: TRBV5-1; abundance: once; CDR3nt: TGCGCCAGCAGGTTAGGCCAGGGACCAACAGATACGCAGTATTTT; CDR3aa: CASRLGQGPTDTQYF
d_gene: NA; j_gene: TRBJ1-1; v_gene: TRBV7-2; abundance: NA; CDR3nt: TGTGCCAGCAGCTTAATGAGGGGGGACACTGAAGCTTTCTTT; CDR3aa: CASSLMRGDTEAFF
d_gene: NA; j_gene: TRBJ2-7; v_gene: TRBV6-5; abundance: NA; CDR3nt: TGTGCCAGCAGTTATGGGGGGACCTACGAGCAGTACTTC; CDR3aa: CASSYGGTYEQYF
d_gene: NA; j_gene: TRBJ1-1; v_gene: TRBV7-9; abundance: NA; CDR3nt: TGTGCCAGCAGCCGACAAGGTGGGAACGCTGAAGCTTTCTTT; CDR3aa: CASSRQGGNAEAFF
d_gene: NA; j_gene: TRBJ1-6; v_gene: TRBV30; abundance: NA; CDR3nt: TGTGCCTGGAGTTCTCTTGATAATTCACCCCTCCACTTT; CDR3aa: CAWSSLDNSPLHF
d_gene: NA; j_gene: TRBJ1-5; v_gene: TRBV27; abundance: NA; CDR3nt: TGTGCCAGCAGTTTAGACGGGACGAATCAGCCCCAGCATTTT; CDR3aa: CASSLDGTNQPQHF